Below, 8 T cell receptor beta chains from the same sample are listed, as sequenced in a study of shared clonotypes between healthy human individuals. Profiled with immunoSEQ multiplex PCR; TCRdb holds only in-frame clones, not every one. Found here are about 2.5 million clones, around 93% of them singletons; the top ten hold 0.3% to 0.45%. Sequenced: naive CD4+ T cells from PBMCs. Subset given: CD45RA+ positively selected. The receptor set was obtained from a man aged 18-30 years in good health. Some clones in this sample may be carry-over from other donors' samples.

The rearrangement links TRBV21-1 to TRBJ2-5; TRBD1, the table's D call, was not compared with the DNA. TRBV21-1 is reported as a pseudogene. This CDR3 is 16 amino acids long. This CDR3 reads CASSKARGDSQETQYF. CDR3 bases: TGTGCCAGCAGCAAAGCGCGCGGGGACAGCCAAGAGACCCAGTACTTC.

CDR3 amino acids: CASSQDWTPIAKNIQYF. The DNA for the CDR3 is TGCGCCAGCAGCCAAGATTGGACACCTATAGCCAAAAACATTCAGTACTTC. The gene calls are TRBV4-3 and TRBJ2-4, with D possibly being TRBD1 (5 bases). Germline loops: CDR1 LGHNA, CDR2 YSLEER. CDR3 length equals 17 residues. Deletions cut 0 bases from V and 0 bases from J, with 12 bases between.

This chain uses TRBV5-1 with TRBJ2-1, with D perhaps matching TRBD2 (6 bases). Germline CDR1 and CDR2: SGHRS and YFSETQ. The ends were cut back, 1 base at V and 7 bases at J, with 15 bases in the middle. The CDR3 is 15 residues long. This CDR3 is CASSLQTSSGNEQFF. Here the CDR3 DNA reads TGCGCCAGCAGCTTGCAAACTAGCTCTGGGAATGAGCAGTTCTTC. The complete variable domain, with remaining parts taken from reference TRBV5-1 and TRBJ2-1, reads KAGVTQTPRYLIKTRGQQVTLSCSPISGHRSVSWYQQTPGQGLQFLFEYFSETQRNKGNFPGRFSGRQFSNSRSEMNVSTLELGDSALYLCASSLQTSSGNEQFFGPGTRLTVL.

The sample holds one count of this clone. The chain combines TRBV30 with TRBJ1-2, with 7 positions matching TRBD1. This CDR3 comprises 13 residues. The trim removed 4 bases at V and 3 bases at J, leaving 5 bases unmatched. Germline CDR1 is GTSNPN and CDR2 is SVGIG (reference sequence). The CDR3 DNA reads TGTGCCTGGACTCCGGACAGGCACTATGGCTACACCTTC. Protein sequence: CAWTPDRHYGYTF. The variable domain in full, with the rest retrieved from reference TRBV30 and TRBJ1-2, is SQTIHQWPATLVQPVGSPLSLECTVEGTSNPNLYWYRQAAGRGLQLLFYSVGIGQISSEVPQNLSASRPQDRQFILSSKKLLLSDSGFYLCAWTPDRHYGYTFGSGTRLTVV.

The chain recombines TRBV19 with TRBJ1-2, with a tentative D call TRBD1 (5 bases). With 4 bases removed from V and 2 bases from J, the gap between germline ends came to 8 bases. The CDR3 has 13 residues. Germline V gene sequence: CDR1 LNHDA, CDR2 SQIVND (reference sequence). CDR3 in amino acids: CASSKGSNYGYTF. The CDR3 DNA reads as TGTGCCAGTAGTAAGGGGTCGAACTATGGCTACACCTTC. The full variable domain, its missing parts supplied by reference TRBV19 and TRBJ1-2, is DGGITQSPKYLFRKEGQNVTLSCEQNLNHDAMYWYRQDPGQGLRLIYYSQIVNDFQKGDIAEGYSVSREKKESFPLTVTSAQKNPTAFYLCASSKGSNYGYTFGSGTRLTVV.

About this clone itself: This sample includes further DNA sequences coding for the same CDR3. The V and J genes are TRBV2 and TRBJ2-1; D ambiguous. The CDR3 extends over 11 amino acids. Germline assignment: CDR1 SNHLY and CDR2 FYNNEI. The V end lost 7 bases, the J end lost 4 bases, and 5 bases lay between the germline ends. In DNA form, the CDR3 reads TGTGCCAGCACGGATTACAATGAGCAGTTCTTC. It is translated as CASTDYNEQFF.

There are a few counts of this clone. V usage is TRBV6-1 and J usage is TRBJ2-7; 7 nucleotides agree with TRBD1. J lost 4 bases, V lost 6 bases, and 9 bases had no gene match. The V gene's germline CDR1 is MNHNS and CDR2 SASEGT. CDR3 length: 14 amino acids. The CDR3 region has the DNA TGTGCCAGCAGGGGACACAGGGGCCTATACGAGCAGTACTTC. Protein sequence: CASRGHRGLYEQYF.

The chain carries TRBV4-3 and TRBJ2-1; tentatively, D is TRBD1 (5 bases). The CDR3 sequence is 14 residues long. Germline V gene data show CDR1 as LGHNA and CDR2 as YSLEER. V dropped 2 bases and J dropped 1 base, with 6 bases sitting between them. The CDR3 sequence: CASSQRTSYNEQFF. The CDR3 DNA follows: TGCGCCAGCAGCCAACGGACATCCTACAATGAGCAGTTCTTC.